A selection of T cell receptor beta chains follows, all from one sample in a study of T-cell memory formation after mild COVID-19. In TCRdb, the 5' RACE reads were re-called with MiXCR into one record per CDR3 protein. The data contain around 470,000 distinct CDR3 sequences, 20% of them singletons. Sequenced material: PBMCs or a T cell subset sorted from them (not recorded which). These receptors were taken from an adult woman who had mild COVID-19 (a few samples of this study predate the infection). Cell type and time point are not known. Each CDR3 is given with its conserved first and last residue. Each record gives: V gene, D gene, CDR3 length, J gene, clone size, CDR3 DNA, CDR3 protein. A D gene is named only where the DNA matches it firmly. Rows may omit the clone size; those that give it use once, few, many or a size class.

TRBV5-1,TRBD1,15,TRBJ1-5,few,TGCGCCAGCAGGACAGGGGGTAACAGCAATCAGCCCCAGCATTTT,CASRTGGNSNQPQHF
TRBV5-1,NA,14,TRBJ1-5,NA,TGCGCCAGCAGCAAGGGTGAGAGCAATCAGCCCCAGCATTTT,CASSKGESNQPQHF
TRBV5-8,TRBD1,13,TRBJ1-1,few,TGTGCCAGCAGCTTCGGACAGGTTATTAAAGCTTTCTTT,CASSFGQVIKAFF
TRBV11-2,TRBD1,17,TRBJ2-1,NA,TGTGCCAGCAGCTTAGTTAGGGGGGGACAGGGGTACAATGAGCAGTTCTTC,CASSLVRGGQGYNEQFF
TRBV7-3,NA,11,TRBJ2-1,many,TGTGCCAGCAGCTTAACCAATGAGCAGTTCTTC,CASSLTNEQFF
TRBV7-8,TRBD1,14,TRBJ1-5,NA,TGTGCCAGCAGCTTATTACAGGGGAGTCAGCCCCAGCATTTT,CASSLLQGSQPQHF
TRBV9,TRBD1,18,TRBJ2-2,many,TGTGCCAGCAGCGTAGCTCGGGACAGGGGGCAGGCAGACGGGGAGCTGTTTTTT,CASSVARDRGQADGELFF
TRBV6-2/TRBV6-3,TRBD1,16,TRBJ1-1,many,TGTGCCAGCAGTTACGGTGACAGGGCAATGAACACTGAAGCTTTCTTT,CASSYGDRAMNTEAFF
TRBV7-3,NA,16,TRBJ2-3,few,TGTGCCAGCAGCTTATTTGCAGCGGAGACCACAGATACGCAGTATTTT,CASSLFAAETTDTQYF
TRBV11-2,TRBD1,18,TRBJ2-7,NA,TGTGCCAGCAGCCTGGACAGGGGCGCGTCGGGGGGAGGTTACGAGCAGTACTTC,CASSLDRGASGGGYEQYF
TRBV5-6,NA,17,TRBJ2-4,NA,TGTGCCAGCAGCTTGGTAGTGGCAGAACTAGCCAAAAACATTCAGTACTTC,CASSLVVAELAKNIQYF
TRBV3-1,NA,16,TRBJ1-4,NA,TGTGCCAGCAGCCAAGAACCCCCGACAGTCATGGGAAAACTGTTTTTT,CASSQEPPTVMGKLFF
TRBV7-2,NA,14,TRBJ2-5,NA,TGTGCCAGCAGCTTAGAGTACGCTTCAGAGACCCAGTACTTC,CASSLEYASETQYF
TRBV5-1,TRBD1,13,TRBJ1-2,NA,TGCGCCAGCAGCAGGACAGGGCTCGAGGGCTACACCTTC,CASSRTGLEGYTF
TRBV12-3/TRBV12-4,TRBD2,13,TRBJ2-7,few,TGTGCCAGCGGACCTAGCGGGAGCCACGAGCAGTACTTC,CASGPSGSHEQYF
TRBV5-1,NA,14,TRBJ2-2,many,TGCGCCAGCAGCTTGGGTTCGGCCACCGGGGAGCTGTTTTTT,CASSLGSATGELFF
TRBV19,NA,15,TRBJ2-5,NA,TGTGCCAGTAGTATCCGGCCCCCCGGGCAAGAGACCCAGTACTTC,CASSIRPPGQETQYF
TRBV29-1,TRBD2,15,TRBJ2-1,few,TGCAGCGTGGGGTGGGCCGGGACTAGCGGGAGTGAGCAGTTCTTC,CSVGWAGTSGSEQFF
TRBV5-4,NA,13,TRBJ2-3,NA,TGTGCCTCGGGCGCAGGTCGCACAGATACGCAGTATTTT,CASGAGRTDTQYF
TRBV5-1,TRBD1,15,TRBJ2-3,NA,TGCGCCAGCAGCGAAGGACAGGGAGGAACAGATACGCAGTATTTT,CASSEGQGGTDTQYF
TRBV12-3/TRBV12-4,NA,17,TRBJ1-1,few,TGTGCCAGCAGTTTCCTGAGGGGGTACTACATGAACACTGAAGCTTTCTTT,CASSFLRGYYMNTEAFF
TRBV4-3,TRBD1,14,TRBJ1-2,NA,TGCGCCAGCAGCCCGGAGGGACAGAAGTATGGCTACACCTTC,CASSPEGQKYGYTF
TRBV9,NA,16,TRBJ1-3,NA,TGTGCCAGCAGCGCTTTCCAAACGGGCTCTGGAAACACCATATATTTT,CASSAFQTGSGNTIYF
TRBV5-4,NA,13,TRBJ2-3,few,TGTGCCAGCAGCTTGAGGCAATTAAATACGCAGTATTTT,CASSLRQLNTQYF
TRBV4-2,TRBD2,18,TRBJ2-1,few,TGTGCCAGCAGCCAAGAACCCGGACTAGCGGCCAGATACAATGAGCAGTTCTTC,CASSQEPGLAARYNEQFF
TRBV9,NA,15,TRBJ2-1,NA,TGTGCCAGCAGCCTAGATGTGACAGGAAACAATGAGCAGTTCTTC,CASSLDVTGNNEQFF